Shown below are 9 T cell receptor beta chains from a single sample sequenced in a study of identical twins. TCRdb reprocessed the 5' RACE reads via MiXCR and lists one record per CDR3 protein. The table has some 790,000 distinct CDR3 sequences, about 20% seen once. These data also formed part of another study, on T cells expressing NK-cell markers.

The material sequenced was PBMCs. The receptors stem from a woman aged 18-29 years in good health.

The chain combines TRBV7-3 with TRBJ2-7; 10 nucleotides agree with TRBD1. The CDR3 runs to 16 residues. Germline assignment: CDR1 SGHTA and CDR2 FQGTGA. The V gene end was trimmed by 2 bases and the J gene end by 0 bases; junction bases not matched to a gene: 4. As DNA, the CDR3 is TGTGCCAGCAGCTTAGGGGGACAGGGGAGCTCCTACGAGCAGTACTTC. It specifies CASSLGGQGSSYEQYF.

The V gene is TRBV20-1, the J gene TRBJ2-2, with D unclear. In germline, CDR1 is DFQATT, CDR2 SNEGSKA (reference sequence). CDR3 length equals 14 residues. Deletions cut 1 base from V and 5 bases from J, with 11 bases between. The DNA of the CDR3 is TGCAGTGCTAGAGTTCCCGACTGGACCGGGGAGCTGTTTTTT. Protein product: CSARVPDWTGELFF.

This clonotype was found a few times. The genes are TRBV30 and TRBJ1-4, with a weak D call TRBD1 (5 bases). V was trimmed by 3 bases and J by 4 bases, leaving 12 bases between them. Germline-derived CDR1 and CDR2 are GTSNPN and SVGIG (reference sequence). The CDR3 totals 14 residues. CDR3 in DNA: TGTGCCTGGAGGTATCCGGGGGTTAATGAAAAACTGTTTTTT. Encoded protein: CAWRYPGVNEKLFF.

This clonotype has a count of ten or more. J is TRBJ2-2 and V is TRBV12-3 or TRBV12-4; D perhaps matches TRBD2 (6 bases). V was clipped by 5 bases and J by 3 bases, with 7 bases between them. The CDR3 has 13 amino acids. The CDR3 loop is CASSTSYTGELFF. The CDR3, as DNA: TGTGCCAGCAGTACTAGCTACACCGGGGAGCTGTTTTTT.

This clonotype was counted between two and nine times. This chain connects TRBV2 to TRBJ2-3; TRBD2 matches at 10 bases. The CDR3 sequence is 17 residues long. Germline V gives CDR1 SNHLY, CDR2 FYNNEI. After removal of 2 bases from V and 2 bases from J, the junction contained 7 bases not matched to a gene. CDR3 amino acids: CASSEMVAGGHTDTQYF. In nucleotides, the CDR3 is TGTGCCAGCAGTGAAATGGTAGCGGGGGGACACACAGATACGCAGTATTTT.

Written as DNA, the CDR3 is TGTGCCAGCAGTGACTCAGGGTCGCGGACAGATACGCAGTATTTT. It codes for CASSDSGSRTDTQYF. V gene TRBV6-4 combines with J gene TRBJ2-3; the D is unclear. Germline CDR1 is MRHNA and CDR2 is SNTAGT. Trimming left V 0 bases short and J 3 bases short, with 10 bases between. The CDR3 covers 15 residues.

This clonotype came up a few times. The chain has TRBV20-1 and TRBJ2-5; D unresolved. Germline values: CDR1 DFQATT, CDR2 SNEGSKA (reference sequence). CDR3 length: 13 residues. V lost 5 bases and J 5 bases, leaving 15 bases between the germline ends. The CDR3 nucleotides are TGCAGTGCTGGGTGGAAGGATAAGGAGACCCAGTACTTC. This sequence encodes CSAGWKDKETQYF.

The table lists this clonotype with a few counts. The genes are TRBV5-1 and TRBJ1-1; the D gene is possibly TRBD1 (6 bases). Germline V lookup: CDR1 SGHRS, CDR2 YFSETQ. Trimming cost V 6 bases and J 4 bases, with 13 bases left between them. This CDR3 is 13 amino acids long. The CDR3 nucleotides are TGCGCCAGCACCCCGACAGGAACCACTGAAGCTTTCTTT. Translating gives CASTPTGTTEAFF.

The CDR3 reads CASSLGTRNEKLFF. In DNA form, the CDR3 reads TGTGCCAGCAGCTTAGGGACGAGAAATGAAAAACTGTTTTTT. The chain recombines TRBV13 with TRBJ1-4; no reliable D call. V lost 0 bases, J lost 5 bases, and 7 bases lay in between. The germline gives CDR1 PRHDT, CDR2 FYEKMQ (reference sequence). This CDR3 is 14 amino acids long.